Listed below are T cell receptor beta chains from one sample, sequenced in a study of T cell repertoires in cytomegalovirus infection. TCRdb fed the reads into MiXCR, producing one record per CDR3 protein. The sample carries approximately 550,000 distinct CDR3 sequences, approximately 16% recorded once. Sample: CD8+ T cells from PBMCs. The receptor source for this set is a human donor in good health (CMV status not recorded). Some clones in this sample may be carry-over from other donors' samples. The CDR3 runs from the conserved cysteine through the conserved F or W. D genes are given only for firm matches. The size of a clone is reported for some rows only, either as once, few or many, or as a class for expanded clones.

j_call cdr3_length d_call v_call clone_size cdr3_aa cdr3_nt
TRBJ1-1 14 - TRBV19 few CASSMGPLNTEAFF TGTGCCAGTAGTATGGGACCCCTGAACACTGAAGCTTTCTTT
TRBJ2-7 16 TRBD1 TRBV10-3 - CAISEDSRDRGYEQYF TGTGCCATCAGTGAGGACTCCCGGGACAGGGGATACGAGCAGTACTTC
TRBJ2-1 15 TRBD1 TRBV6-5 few CASSYYTGTDNEQFF TGTGCCAGCAGTTACTACACCGGGACAGACAATGAGCAGTTCTTC
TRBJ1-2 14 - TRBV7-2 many CASSLALGLAGYTF TGTGCCAGCAGCTTAGCGCTGGGCCTGGCTGGCTACACCTTC
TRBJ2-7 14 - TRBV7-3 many CASSPGLGSYEQYF TGTGCCAGCAGCCCAGGATTGGGATCCTACGAGCAGTACTTC
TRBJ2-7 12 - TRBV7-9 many CASSLVNYEQYF TGTGCCAGCAGCTTAGTTAACTACGAGCAGTACTTC
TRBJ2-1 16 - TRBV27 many CASSLVGRVIHNEQFF TGTGCCAGCAGTTTAGTGGGCAGGGTGATACACAATGAGCAGTTCTTC
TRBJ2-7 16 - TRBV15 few CATSSEGGASGHEQYF TGTGCCACCAGCAGTGAAGGGGGGGCTAGCGGACACGAGCAGTACTTC
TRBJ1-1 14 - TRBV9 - CASSQDSLTTEAFF TGTGCCAGCAGCCAGGACAGTTTAACAACTGAAGCTTTCTTT
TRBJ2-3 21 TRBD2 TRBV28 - CASSFRGTSGRLTTSTDTQYF TGTGCCAGCAGTTTCCGAGGGACTAGCGGGAGGCTAACCACTAGCACAGATACGCAGTATTTT
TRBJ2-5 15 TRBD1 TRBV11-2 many CASSLVDRGWETQYF TGTGCCAGCAGCTTAGTCGACAGGGGATGGGAGACCCAGTACTTC